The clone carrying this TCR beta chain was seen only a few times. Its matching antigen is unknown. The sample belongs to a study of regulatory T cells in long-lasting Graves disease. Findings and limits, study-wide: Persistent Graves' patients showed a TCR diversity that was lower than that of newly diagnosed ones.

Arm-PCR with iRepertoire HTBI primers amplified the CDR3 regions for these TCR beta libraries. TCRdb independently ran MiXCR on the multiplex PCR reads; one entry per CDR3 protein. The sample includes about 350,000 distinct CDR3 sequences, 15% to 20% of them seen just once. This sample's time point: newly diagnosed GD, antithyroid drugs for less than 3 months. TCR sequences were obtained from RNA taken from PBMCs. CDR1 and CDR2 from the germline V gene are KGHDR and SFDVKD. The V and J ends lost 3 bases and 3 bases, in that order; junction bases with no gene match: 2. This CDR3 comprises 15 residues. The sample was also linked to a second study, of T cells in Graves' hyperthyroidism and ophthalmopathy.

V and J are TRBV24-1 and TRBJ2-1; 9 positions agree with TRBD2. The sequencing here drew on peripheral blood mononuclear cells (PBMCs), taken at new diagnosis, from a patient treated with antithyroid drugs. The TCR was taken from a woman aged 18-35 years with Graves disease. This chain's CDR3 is CATSDRSGSYNEQFF. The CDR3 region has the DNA TGTGCCACCAGTGATCGTAGCGGGAGCTACAATGAGCAGTTCTTC.